These T cell receptor beta chains were read from a single sample in a study of glioma-infiltrating T cells. TCRdb reprocessed the multiplex PCR reads with MiXCR, giving one entry per CDR3 protein. The sample includes some 110,000 distinct CDR3 sequences, approximately 25% of them seen just once. Sequenced material: glioma tissue, nonneoplastic brain tissue, or PBMCs (not recorded which). These receptors were taken from a human donor with low-grade glioma or glioblastoma, undergoing nonglioma brain surgery, or in good health (not recorded which). Each CDR3 is given with its conserved first and last residue. A D gene is named only where the DNA matches it firmly. Size is omitted from some rows. Given values are once, few, many or a class for expanded clones.

d_call: TRBD2
clone_size: .
v_call: TRBV12-3/TRBV12-4
j_call: TRBJ2-1
cdr3_aa: CASSPSVSGSFEQFF
cdr3_nt: TGTGCCAGCAGTCCTTCTGTTAGCGGGAGCTTTGAGCAGTTCTTC

d_call: .
clone_size: .
v_call: TRBV5-5
j_call: TRBJ1-3
cdr3_aa: CASSSPLPGNTIYF
cdr3_nt: TGTGCCAGCAGCTCCCCCCTGCCTGGAAACACCATATATTTT

d_call: .
clone_size: many
v_call: TRBV10-3
j_call: TRBJ2-7
cdr3_aa: CAISDRDQGSYEQYF
cdr3_nt: TGTGCCATCAGTGATAGGGACCAGGGGTCCTACGAGCAGTACTTC

d_call: .
clone_size: .
v_call: TRBV30
j_call: TRBJ2-5
cdr3_aa: CAWSRAQETQYF
cdr3_nt: TGTGCCTGGAGCCGGGCCCAAGAGACCCAGTACTTC

d_call: .
clone_size: many
v_call: TRBV7-2
j_call: TRBJ2-2
cdr3_aa: CASSLGLGNTGELFF
cdr3_nt: TGTGCCAGCAGCTTAGGCTTGGGAAACACCGGGGAGCTGTTTTTT

d_call: .
clone_size: few
v_call: TRBV9
j_call: TRBJ2-3
cdr3_aa: CASSTPMGLDTDTQYF
cdr3_nt: TGTGCCAGCAGCACCCCCATGGGCCTCGATACAGATACGCAGTATTTT

d_call: TRBD1
clone_size: many
v_call: TRBV27
j_call: TRBJ2-7
cdr3_aa: CASRRTGSYEQYF
cdr3_nt: TGTGCCAGCAGAAGGACAGGGTCCTACGAGCAGTACTTC

d_call: TRBD1
clone_size: many
v_call: TRBV7-6
j_call: TRBJ1-3
cdr3_aa: CASSSTGGSGNTIYF
cdr3_nt: TGTGCCAGCAGCTCCACAGGGGGCTCTGGAAACACCATATATTTT

d_call: TRBD1
clone_size: many
v_call: TRBV6-1
j_call: TRBJ1-2
cdr3_aa: CASSYRGQGATYGYTF
cdr3_nt: TGTGCCAGCAGTTATCGTGGACAGGGGGCTACCTATGGCTACACCTTC

d_call: TRBD1
clone_size: many
v_call: TRBV7-2
j_call: TRBJ2-1
cdr3_aa: CASSPGQGLGPNEQFF
cdr3_nt: TGTGCCAGCAGCCCCGGACAGGGTTTGGGGCCCAATGAGCAGTTCTTC

d_call: TRBD2
clone_size: many
v_call: TRBV5-1
j_call: TRBJ2-3
cdr3_aa: CASSLDGTTADTQYF
cdr3_nt: TGCGCCAGCAGCTTGGACGGGACTACCGCAGATACGCAGTATTTT

d_call: TRBD1
clone_size: many
v_call: TRBV7-9
j_call: TRBJ1-2
cdr3_aa: CASSLANPGQDRYGYTF
cdr3_nt: TGTGCCAGCAGCTTAGCGAACCCCGGACAGGACCGCTATGGCTACACCTTC

d_call: .
clone_size: .
v_call: TRBV7-9
j_call: TRBJ1-1
cdr3_aa: CASRDSANTEAFF
cdr3_nt: TGTGCCAGCAGGGACAGCGCGAACACTGAAGCTTTCTTT

d_call: .
clone_size: many
v_call: TRBV7-9
j_call: TRBJ1-2
cdr3_aa: CASSLTTDSYGYTF
cdr3_nt: TGTGCCAGCAGCTTAACGACAGATTCCTATGGCTACACCTTC

d_call: .
clone_size: few
v_call: TRBV4-2
j_call: TRBJ1-5
cdr3_aa: CASSQEQGRQPQHF
cdr3_nt: TGTGCCAGCAGCCAAGAACAGGGACGTCAGCCCCAGCATTTT

d_call: .
clone_size: many
v_call: TRBV29-1
j_call: TRBJ2-1
cdr3_aa: CSVPPGFPYNEQFF
cdr3_nt: TGCAGCGTACCCCCGGGATTTCCCTACAATGAGCAGTTCTTC

d_call: TRBD2
clone_size: many
v_call: TRBV28
j_call: TRBJ2-6
cdr3_aa: CASSFLLAEWVAGANVLTF
cdr3_nt: TGTGCCAGCAGTTTCCTCCTAGCGGAGTGGGTCGCTGGGGCCAACGTCCTGACTTTC

d_call: .
clone_size: many
v_call: TRBV20-1
j_call: TRBJ2-3
cdr3_aa: CSAREDKGPRADTQYF
cdr3_nt: TGCAGTGCTAGAGAGGATAAGGGCCCTCGAGCAGATACGCAGTATTTT

d_call: TRBD2
clone_size: many
v_call: TRBV4-3
j_call: TRBJ2-1
cdr3_aa: CASSQEIPGLAGNNEQFF
cdr3_nt: TGCGCCAGCAGCCAGGAAATTCCGGGACTAGCGGGTAACAATGAGCAGTTCTTC

d_call: .
clone_size: many
v_call: TRBV7-3
j_call: TRBJ2-7
cdr3_aa: CASSLIEGGEQYF
cdr3_nt: TGTGCCAGCAGCTTAATAGAGGGTGGCGAGCAGTACTTC

d_call: .
clone_size: many
v_call: TRBV28
j_call: TRBJ1-2
cdr3_aa: CASSSLDGYTF
cdr3_nt: TGTGCCAGCAGTTCCCTAGATGGCTACACCTTC

d_call: .
clone_size: many
v_call: TRBV24-1
j_call: TRBJ2-7
cdr3_aa: CATGIGNF
cdr3_nt: TGTGCCACCGGGATTGGGAACTTC

d_call: .
clone_size: many
v_call: TRBV14
j_call: TRBJ1-1
cdr3_aa: CASSLNTNTEAFF
cdr3_nt: TGTGCCAGCAGCCTTAACACGAACACTGAAGCTTTCTTT

d_call: .
clone_size: few
v_call: TRBV3-1
j_call: TRBJ2-7
cdr3_aa: CASSQEVPSYEQYF
cdr3_nt: TGTGCCAGCAGCCAAGAGGTTCCGTCCTACGAGCAGTACTTC